This T cell receptor beta chain was found in a study of OX40 agonist ivuxolimab in advanced cancers. Germline V gene lookup returns CDR1 SGHVS and CDR2 FNYEAQ. CDR3 length equals 13 residues. V lost 5 bases and J lost 0, with 6 bases in between. The method was immunoSEQ multiplex PCR; TCRdb's version includes in-frame clones alone and lacks a portion of them. The table records more than 35,000 clones, roughly 89% of them present only once. The receptor was isolated from an adult with an advanced solid tumor such as melanoma, head and neck, liver or kidney cancer. The chain joins TRBV7-6 to TRBJ2-3; D is perhaps TRBD1 (5 bases). The material was CD4+ or CD8+ T cells sorted from blood, obtained in a trial of the OX40 agonist ivuxolimab. CDR3 DNA: TGTGCCAGCAGCAGACAGAGCACAGATACGCAGTATTTT. Protein: CASSRQSTDTQYF.